These 22 T cell receptor beta chains were sequenced from one sample in a study of cytomegalovirus exposure and HLA in healthy donors. The method was immunoSEQ multiplex PCR; TCRdb's version includes in-frame clones alone and lacks a portion of them. Altogether 68,000 or so clones are present, 90% to 95% being singletons, with the ten largest covering 3.1%. Input material: PBMCs. These receptors were obtained from a man aged 18-30 years in good health and CMV-seronegative.

The chain joins TRBV19 to TRBJ2-2; the D gene is possibly TRBD2 (5 bases). V dropped 0 bases and J dropped 5 bases, with 10 bases sitting between them. The germline V gene encodes CDR1 LNHDA and CDR2 SQIVND (reference sequence). The CDR3 is made up of 15 amino acids. DNA of the CDR3: TGTGCCAGTAGTATAGATCCGAGGAGGACCGGGGAGCTGTTTTTT. As protein: CASSIDPRRTGELFF.

The chain has TRBV28 and TRBJ2-2, with TRBD1 identical over 7 bases. Trimming took 3 bases from V and 2 from J; bases not matched to a gene: 6. Germline V lookup: CDR1 MDHEN, CDR2 SYDVKM. The CDR3 covers 16 residues. CDR3 residues: CASSFYGTANTGELFF. The CDR3 DNA reads as TGTGCCAGCAGTTTTTATGGGACAGCCAACACCGGGGAGCTGTTTTTT. Complete variable domain (other parts from reference TRBV28 and TRBJ2-2): DVKVTQSSRYLVKRTGEKVFLECVQDMDHENMFWYRQDPGLGLRLIYFSYDVKMKEKGDIPEGYSVSREKKERFSLILESASTNQTSMYLCASSFYGTANTGELFFGEGSRLTVL.

This CDR3 reads CASSSGGAGGRFTF. Written as DNA, the CDR3 is TGTGCCAGCAGCTCCGGGGGGGCAGGGGGGCGTTTCACCTTC. The rearrangement uses TRBV7-2 and TRBJ1-2; 7 nucleotides match TRBD1. The CDR3 contains 14 residues. Trimming at V came to 4 bases and at J to 13 bases, leaving 15 bases not matched to a gene. Germline assignment: CDR1 SGHTA and CDR2 FQGNSA.

The chain links TRBV18 to TRBJ1-5; D call uncertain. CDR3 length equals 15 residues. Looked up from germline, CDR1 is KGHSH and CDR2 is LQKENI. V lost 3 bases, J lost 7 bases, and 16 bases lay in between. CDR3 coding DNA: TGTGCCAGCTCACCTTCAAGCGGGGTGGAGCAGCCCCAGCATTTT. Amino acid sequence: CASSPSSGVEQPQHF.

This clone was detected only once. The gene calls are TRBV6-6 and TRBJ2-7; D gene unclear. V dropped 5 bases and J dropped 4 bases, with 15 bases sitting between them. The CDR3 totals 14 residues. CDR1 MNHNY and CDR2 SVGAGI come from the germline V gene (reference sequence). For the CDR3, the DNA is TGTGCCAGCAGTAACAGTCCCAATCCGTACGAGCAGTACTTC. This translates into CASSNSPNPYEQYF.

This sequence joins TRBV19 and TRBJ1-5; D not resolved. V was shortened by 7 bases and J by 1 base, with 14 bases between the two germline ends. In germline, CDR1 is LNHDA, CDR2 SQIVND (reference sequence). CDR3 size: 15 residues. The CDR3 sequence: CASMSGSGSNQPQHF. DNA of the CDR3: TGTGCCAGTATGAGCGGTTCGGGGAGCAATCAGCCCCAGCATTTT.

The J gene is TRBJ2-1, the V gene TRBV7-2; TRBD2 aligns across 7 bases. The CDR3 covers 16 residues. CDR1 and CDR2 (germline): SGHTA, FQGNSA. The J segment lost 2 bases and the V segment lost 3 bases, leaving 7 bases of the junction unmatched. CDR3 loop: CASSLGGAVPYNEQFF. The DNA for the CDR3 is TGTGCCAGCAGCTTGGGAGGGGCCGTCCCCTACAATGAGCAGTTCTTC.

The CDR3 nucleotides read TGTGCCTGGAGACAGGGATGGAACACCATATATTTT. This sequence encodes CAWRQGWNTIYF. The V gene is TRBV30, the J gene TRBJ1-3; tentative D call: TRBD1 (6 bases). Germline CDR1 GTSNPN, CDR2 SVGIG (reference sequence). The CDR3 loop spans 12 amino acids. V dropped 3 bases and J dropped 7 bases, with 10 bases sitting between them.

The rearrangement links TRBV1 to TRBJ1-5. TRBV1 is an annotated pseudogene. The CDR3 is made up of 16 amino acids. This CDR3 reads CTSSQDMREGNQPQHF. In DNA form, the CDR3 reads TGCACCAGCAGCCAAGATATGAGAGAGGGCAATCAGCCCCAGCATTTT.

The chain recombines TRBV6-5 with TRBJ2-2, with TRBD1 matching 9 bases. Germline V gene sequence: CDR1 MNHEY, CDR2 SVGAGI. Trimming took 3 bases from V and 6 from J; bases not matched to a gene: 8. This CDR3 is built from 16 residues. The CDR3 nucleotides are TGTGCCAGCAGTTATCTGGGACAGGGAGCTTCCGGGGAGCTGTTTTTT. Encoded protein: CASSYLGQGASGELFF.

The chain recombines TRBV19 with TRBJ1-1; D possibly corresponds to TRBD1 (5 bases). V lost 3 bases to trimming and J lost 3 bases, with 11 bases between them. Germline values: CDR1 LNHDA, CDR2 SQIVND (reference sequence). The CDR3 spans 14 residues. Here the CDR3 reads CASSIRGRDTEAFF. In DNA, the CDR3 is TGTGCCAGTAGTATTCGGGGGAGAGACACTGAAGCTTTCTTT.

The sample holds one count of this clone. V and J are TRBV27 and TRBJ2-7; D uncertain. The CDR3 has 13 amino acids. V lost 2 bases to trimming and J lost 7 bases, with 12 bases between them. In germline, CDR1 is MNHEY, CDR2 SMNVEV (reference sequence). CDR3 region: CASSLPDGREQYF. DNA for the CDR3: TGTGCCAGCAGTTTACCCGATGGGCGAGAGCAGTACTTC.

The chain uses TRBV2 and TRBJ2-3; a weak D match, TRBD1 (5 bases). With 4 bases removed from V and 2 bases from J, the gap between germline ends came to 13 bases. Germline loops: CDR1 SNHLY, CDR2 FYNNEI. This CDR3 contains 15 residues. CDR3 in DNA: TGTGCCAGCAGTGGTTGGCAGGGATCCACAGATACGCAGTATTTT. Its translation is CASSGWQGSTDTQYF.

The gene calls are TRBV28 and TRBJ2-1; TRBD2 matches 8 bases. CDR1 and CDR2 (germline): MDHEN, SYDVKM. V gave up 3 bases and J gave up 8 bases; unmatched junction bases: 18. This CDR3 has 18 residues. In DNA, the CDR3 is TGTGCCAGCAGTTTTATTCCCCCCAGGACTAGCCGTTTGGATGAGCAGTTCTTC. It yields the protein CASSFIPPRTSRLDEQFF.

The chain couples TRBV5-1 to TRBJ2-1, with 8 bases fitting TRBD2. With V trimmed by 2 bases and J by 2 bases, 3 bases remained unmatched. CDR1 SGHRS and CDR2 YFSETQ come from the germline V gene. The CDR3 consists of 15 residues. Here the CDR3 reads CASSLSGGAYNEQFF. As DNA, the CDR3 is TGCGCCAGCAGCTTAAGCGGGGGAGCCTACAATGAGCAGTTCTTC.

The chain is built from TRBV6-1 and TRBJ2-2, with D possibly TRBD1 on 5 matching bases. The CDR3 runs to 15 residues. Germline V gene data show CDR1 as MNHNS and CDR2 as SASEGT. The germline V and J ends were trimmed by 3 bases and 5 bases, with 13 bases remaining between them. In DNA, the CDR3 is TGTGCCAGCAGTGATCTAGGGGCAGGGACCGGGGAGCTGTTTTTT. This sequence encodes CASSDLGAGTGELFF.

This clone was recorded only once. The J gene is TRBJ1-5, the V gene TRBV2; 8 nucleotides align to TRBD1. This CDR3 spans 18 amino acids. CDR1 and CDR2 from the germline V gene are SNHLY and FYNNEI. V was pared by 3 bases and J by 4 bases, with 14 bases of the junction left unmatched. The CDR3 here is CASSEVIRWTGLNQPQHF. For the CDR3, the DNA is TGTGCCAGCAGTGAGGTAATAAGATGGACAGGGCTGAATCAGCCCCAGCATTTT.

V gene TRBV25-1 combines with J gene TRBJ1-2, with no clear D. V dropped 8 bases and J dropped 4 bases, with 8 bases sitting between them. The germline V gene encodes CDR1 MGHDK and CDR2 SYGVNS. The CDR3 runs 11 residues. This CDR3 reads CASWGGYGYTF. Here the CDR3 DNA reads TGTGCCAGCTGGGGAGGCTATGGCTACACCTTC.

The J gene is TRBJ1-4, the V gene TRBV18; possibly TRBD1 for D (6 bases). CDR1 and CDR2 (germline): KGHSH, LQKENI. The CDR3 is 18 residues long. Trimming took 2 bases from V and 0 from J, leaving 16 bases between them. The CDR3 DNA reads TGTGCCAGCTCACCAAACACAATACAGGGAACAACTAATGAAAAACTGTTTTTT. Protein: CASSPNTIQGTTNEKLFF.

The V and J genes are TRBV10-3 and TRBJ1-1; maybe TRBD1 (6 bases). The V end was cut by 6 bases, the J end by 2 bases, with 13 bases between. The germline V gene encodes CDR1 ENHRY and CDR2 SYGVKD. The CDR3 runs 14 residues. DNA of the CDR3: TGTGCCATCAGGGCCCAGGGGAGCAACACTGAAGCTTTCTTT. Protein product: CAIRAQGSNTEAFF.

This sequence joins TRBV29-1 and TRBJ2-1; possibly TRBD2 for D (5 bases). V lost 6 bases, J lost 4 bases, and 7 bases lay in between. This CDR3 region has 11 residues. The germline V gene has CDR1 SQVTM and CDR2 ANQGSEA. The CDR3 bases are TGCAGCGTATCGGGATACAATGAGCAGTTCTTC. Its protein product is CSVSGYNEQFF.

This clone was seen only a few times. The rearrangement uses TRBV11-2 and TRBJ2-4, with TRBD1 matching 9 bases. The CDR3 consists of 14 residues. The ends lost 5 bases at V and 7 bases at J; junction bases unmatched: 6. Germline CDR1 SGHAT, CDR2 FQNNGV. DNA of the CDR3: TGTGCCAGCAGCATCGACAGGGGGTCGAACATTCAGTACTTC. Translated, it gives CASSIDRGSNIQYF.